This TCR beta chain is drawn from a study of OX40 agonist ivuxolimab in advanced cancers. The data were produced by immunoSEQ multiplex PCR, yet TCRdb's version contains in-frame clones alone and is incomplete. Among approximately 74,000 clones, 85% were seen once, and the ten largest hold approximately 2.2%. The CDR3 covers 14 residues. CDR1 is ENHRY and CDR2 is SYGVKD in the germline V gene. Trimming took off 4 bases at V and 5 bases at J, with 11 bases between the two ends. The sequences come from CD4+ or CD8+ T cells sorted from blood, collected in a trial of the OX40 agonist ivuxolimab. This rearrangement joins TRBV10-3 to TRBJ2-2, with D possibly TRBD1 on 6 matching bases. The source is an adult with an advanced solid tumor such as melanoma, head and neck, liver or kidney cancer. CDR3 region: CAISGTVDTGELFF. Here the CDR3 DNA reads TGTGCCATCAGTGGGACAGTTGATACCGGGGAGCTGTTTTTT.